What follows is one T cell receptor beta chain and its context. There is no known antigen for this receptor. One base away there is no much larger clone; base qualities are not given. The CDR3 sequence holds 11 residues, the cysteine and phenylalanine included. Of the read, only the CDR3 DNA is kept; its 33 bases are in frame from base 1. V drops 8 bases and J drops 9 bases, leaving 11 bases in between. The germline V gene specifies MNHEY as CDR1 and SVGAGI as CDR2. This entry comes from a study of T cell repertoires in cytomegalovirus infection (dated by TCRdb to between 2018 and 2021). Describing the broader study: The HLA type of each donor mattered for the analysis, because public TCR beta signatures pointed to carriage of CMV infection along with the matching HLA type.

Findings and caveats that apply to the study as a whole: In both this cohort and an independent cohort of several hundred donors, the cumulative frequency of public TCR beta family members distinguished carriers of CMV infection plus the relevant HLA type. The ex vivo response was dominated by HLA-C-restricted CMV-specific TCR beta clonotypes, and the single most frequent clonotype in two of eight donors was supplied by these HLA-C-restricted clonotypes.

Sequencing relied on an Illumina HiSeq 1500. The public reads were run again by TCRdb, first through fastp at Q25 and then through MiXCR, and only productive beta chains were kept. All rows with the same CDR3 protein become a single entry with the most common DNA and genes. The sample yields 150,000 to 200,000 distinct CDR3 sequences; roughly 19% were counted once. In total, the top ten clones hold about 3% of the sample. The receptor's source is a human donor in good health (CMV status not recorded). Some clones in this sample may be carry-over from other donors' samples. The chain couples TRBV6-5 to TRBJ2-4; perhaps TRBD2 is the D gene, with 6 bases matching. The specimen sequenced was PBMCs. The DNA sequence reads TGTGCCAGCTCTCTGGGAGGCATTCAGTACTTC. It codes for CASSLGGIQYF.